This TCR beta chain derives from a study of T cell repertoires in cytomegalovirus infection. Study details: Used in the study were CMV epitopes, some recently identified and HLA-C-restricted, others well-studied and HLA-B-restricted. An indication of both CMV infection and matching HLA type came from public TCR beta signatures.

TCRdb redid the calling of the reads with MiXCR, one entry per CDR3 protein. The sample contains 71,000 or so distinct CDR3 sequences, 20% of which appear only once. This clonotype has only a few counts. As yet, its antigen is unknown. V lost 3 bases and J lost 0, with 9 bases in between. This CDR3 is 15 amino acids long. Germline lookup yields CDR1 LGHNA and CDR2 YSLEER. General study findings and limits: It was HLA-C-restricted CMV-specific TCR beta clonotypes that dominated the response ex vivo.

The TCR originated in a human donor in good health (CMV status not recorded). Some clones in this sample may be carry-over from other donors' samples. The J gene is TRBJ1-3, the V gene TRBV4-3; TRBD1 is a possible D gene (5 bases). Sequences were derived from CD8+ T cells from cultured PBMCs, sampled from culture after CMV antigen stimulation. CDR3 region: CASSQIGDSGNTIYF. DNA for the CDR3: TGCGCCAGCAGCCAGATAGGGGACTCTGGAAACACCATATATTTT.